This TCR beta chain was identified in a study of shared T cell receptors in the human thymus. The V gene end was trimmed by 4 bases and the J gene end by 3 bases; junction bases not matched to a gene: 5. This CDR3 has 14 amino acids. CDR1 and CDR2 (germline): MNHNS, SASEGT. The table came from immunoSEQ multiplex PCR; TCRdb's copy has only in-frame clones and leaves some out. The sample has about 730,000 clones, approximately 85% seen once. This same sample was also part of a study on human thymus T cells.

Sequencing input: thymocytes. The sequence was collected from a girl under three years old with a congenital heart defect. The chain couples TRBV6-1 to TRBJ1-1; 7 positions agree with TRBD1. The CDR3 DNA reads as TGTGCCAGCAGTGCGGGACAGAAGTACACTGAAGCTTTCTTT. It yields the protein CASSAGQKYTEAFF.